This record covers a single T cell receptor (beta chain). The data are from a study of blood T cell repertoires in COVID-19. Study background: COVID-19 samples from acute and convalescent phases originated in the United States, Italy and Spain. The cDNA or gDNA used as material had been derived from T cells, B-cell-depleted T cells, or PBMCs.

Sequencing was performed with immunoSEQ multiplex PCR; in TCRdb, only in-frame clones are kept and a portion is missing. The sample contains under 200,000 clones, approximately 90% of which appear only once. Losses at the gene ends were 7 bases for V and 5 bases for J; bases not matched to a gene: 11. There are 16 residues in the CDR3. Germline CDR1 SGHTS, CDR2 YDEGEE. The chain employs TRBV5-8 and TRBJ2-3, with 12 bases identical to TRBD2. The TCR originated in a man in his late teens or twenties with acute or convalescent COVID-19. Sequenced input: peripheral blood. The CDR3 coding sequence is TGTGCCAGCCCGGTTGCTAGCGGGAGGGAGGAAGATACGCAGTATTTT. Translation gives CASPVASGREEDTQYF. Variable domain in full (rest from reference TRBV5-8 and TRBJ2-3): EAGVTQSPTHLIKTRGQQATLRCSPISGHTSVYWYQQALGLGLQFLLWYDEGEERNRGNFPPRFSGRQFPNYSSELNVNALELEDSALYLCASPVASGREEDTQYFGPGTRLTVL.